This T cell receptor beta chain appears in the sequencing data of a study of response to subunit inactivated influenza vaccine. Only a few counts were recorded for this clonotype. Its matching antigen is unknown. CDR3 length: 15 residues. CDR1 MGHRA and CDR2 YSYEKL come from the germline V gene. V lost 7 bases to trimming and J lost 0 bases, with 16 bases between them. TCRdb redid the calling of the RT-PCR reads with MiXCR, one entry per CDR3 protein. The sample consists of about half a million distinct CDR3 sequences, about 10% of them appearing once. Study results and caveats: Authors suggested each seasonal influenza vaccination recruits few new T cells.

The origin of this receptor is a man aged 45-65 years who received an inactivated influenza vaccine. The rearrangement joins TRBV4-1 to TRBJ2-7; tentative D call: TRBD1 (6 bases). Sequenced here: PBMCs from blood, sampled about 40 days after vaccination. The DNA for the CDR3 is TGCGCCAGCAAGCAAAGACAGGCGCTCTCCTACGAGCAGTACTTC. Residues: CASKQRQALSYEQYF.